One and the same sample provided the 13 T cell receptor beta chains below, sequenced in a study of blood T cells in healthy people across ages. Through a sample-barcoded 5' primer and a J-beta primer mix, a second PCR was run for 7 to 11 cycles. Each CDR3 protein is one row after TCRdb ran MiXCR on the 5' RACE reads. This sample yields about 500,000 distinct CDR3 sequences, of which 24% are seen a single time; approximately 10% belongs to the top ten. This same sample was also part of a study on T cells of mothers and their children.

What was sequenced was blood. The receptors come from a boy younger than 18 in good health.

The gene calls are TRBV30 and TRBJ2-4; D is uncertain. The CDR3 is made up of 13 amino acids. Germline-derived CDR1 and CDR2 are GTSNPN and SVGIG (reference sequence). V was shortened by 4 bases and J by 4 bases, with 11 bases between the two germline ends. CDR3 nucleotide sequence: TGTGCCTGGACGGAGTCCGCAAAAAACATTCAGTACTTC. Translated: CAWTESAKNIQYF. The full variable domain, in which reference TRBV30 and TRBJ2-4 provide the parts outside the CDR3, is SQTIHQWPATLVQPVGSPLSLECTVEGTSNPNLYWYRQAAGRGLQLLFYSVGIGQISSEVPQNLSASRPQDRQFILSSKKLLLSDSGFYLCAWTESAKNIQYFGAGTRLSVL.

This chain links TRBV28 with TRBJ2-3; TRBD1 matches 8 bases. After removal of 0 bases from V and 6 bases from J, the junction contained 8 bases not matched to a gene. CDR1 is MDHEN and CDR2 is SYDVKM in the germline V gene. This CDR3 is 16 amino acids long. CDR3 amino acids: CASSLWAGGPTDTQYF. DNA for the CDR3: TGTGCCAGCAGTTTATGGGCAGGGGGCCCCACGGATACGCAGTATTTT.

The rearrangement joins TRBV7-9 to TRBJ2-3, with unresolved D. Trimming removed 2 bases from V and 5 bases from J, with 11 bases in between. CDR1 and CDR2 (germline): SEHNR, FQNEAQ (reference sequence). This CDR3 spans 14 amino acids. CDR3 DNA: TGTGCCAGCAGCTTAAGAAGCTCGGTAGATACGCAGTATTTT. Amino acids: CASSLRSSVDTQYF.

This clonotype was picked up many times. The chain uses TRBV29-1 and TRBJ2-5; D might be TRBD1 or TRBD2, each matching 6 bases. The germline gives CDR1 SQVTM, CDR2 ANQGSEA. V was trimmed by 7 bases and J by 0 bases, leaving 24 bases between them. This CDR3 has 17 residues. CDR3 in amino acids: CSAGGWMGAQYQETQYF. CDR3 in DNA: TGCAGCGCCGGAGGGTGGATGGGGGCTCAGTACCAAGAGACCCAGTACTTC.

This clonotype was recorded at least ten times. The V call is TRBV29-1, the J call TRBJ2-3, with D unresolved. Germline CDR1 is SQVTM and CDR2 is ANQGSEA. Trimming removed 6 bases at V and 0 bases at J, with 4 bases between. CDR3 length: 11 residues. The CDR3 region is CSVDSTDTQYF. CDR3 DNA: TGCAGCGTGGACAGCACAGATACGCAGTATTTT.

V gene TRBV4-3 combines with J gene TRBJ1-5; 9 bases align to TRBD1. There are 18 residues in the CDR3. The V gene end was trimmed by 3 bases and the J gene end by 3 bases; junction bases not matched to a gene: 12. Germline V lookup: CDR1 LGHNA, CDR2 YSLEER. The CDR3 here is CASSQTVGTGTLNQPQHF. The CDR3, as DNA: TGCGCCAGCAGCCAGACGGTGGGGACAGGGACTCTCAATCAGCCCCAGCATTTT.

This clonotype was seen a handful of times. Here the CDR3 reads CASSQGNSGSTDTQYF. The CDR3 DNA is TGCGCCAGCAGCCAGGGTAATAGCGGTAGCACAGATACGCAGTATTTT. The chain recombines TRBV4-3 with TRBJ2-3; D perhaps matches TRBD2 (6 bases). CDR1 and CDR2 (germline): LGHNA, YSLEER. This CDR3 is built from 16 residues. Between the trimmed V and J ends, which lost 3 bases and 0 bases, there was a span of 13 bases.

The genes are TRBV20-1 and TRBJ2-5; D possibly uses TRBD1 or TRBD2 (6 bases each). The CDR3 is 11 amino acids. The germline gives CDR1 DFQATT, CDR2 SNEGSKA (reference sequence). V shed 3 bases and J shed 9 bases, with 11 bases lying between them. The CDR3: CSASPRGAQYF. The CDR3 nucleotides read TGCAGTGCTAGTCCGAGGGGGGCCCAGTACTTC.

This clonotype was seen a handful of times. The chain is built from TRBV7-2 and TRBJ2-2; the D is unclear. V lost 1 base, J lost 9 bases, and 3 bases lay in between. This CDR3 region has 11 residues. Per germline, CDR1 SGHTA and CDR2 FQGNSA. The CDR3 region has the DNA TGTGCCAGCAGCTTAGGGTGGGAGCTGTTTTTT. This codes for CASSLGWELFF.

The V call is TRBV7-6, the J call TRBJ2-5; 10 nucleotides align to TRBD1. The CDR3 contains 16 residues. V shed 5 bases, J shed 1 base, and the junction held 7 bases outside the gene matches. From germline, CDR1 is SGHVS and CDR2 FNYEAQ. The CDR3 reads CASSLWDRGLQETQYF. CDR3 coding DNA: TGTGCCAGCAGCCTTTGGGACAGGGGCCTCCAAGAGACCCAGTACTTC.

The J gene is TRBJ2-5, the V gene TRBV7-2, with D hard to call. Germline-derived CDR1 and CDR2 are SGHTA and FQGNSA. V lost 4 bases and J 4 bases, leaving 7 bases between the germline ends. This CDR3 comprises 12 residues. CDR3 amino acids: CASSSRSETQYF. Here the CDR3 DNA reads TGTGCCAGCAGCTCCCGCTCAGAGACCCAGTACTTC.

This clonotype was found a few times. CDR3 protein: CASSQVAGAHTEAFF. Here the CDR3 DNA reads TGTGCCAGCAGCCAAGTGGCAGGGGCCCACACTGAAGCTTTCTTT. The gene calls are TRBV14 and TRBJ1-1, with a weak D call TRBD1 (6 bases). CDR1 is SGHDN and CDR2 is FVKESK in the germline V gene. V lost 1 base and J 3 bases, leaving 12 bases between the germline ends. This CDR3 is built from 15 residues.

This clonotype has just a few counts. J is TRBJ2-5 and V is TRBV5-1; 7 bases are a match to TRBD2. This CDR3 region has 20 residues. Germline CDR1 and CDR2: SGHRS and YFSETQ. J lost 5 bases, V lost 2 bases, and 24 bases had no gene match. The CDR3 DNA follows: TGCGCCAGCAGCTTCCCCGTGGGACTAACGCCGCTTGTCGATTCGGAGACCCAGTACTTC. Protein product: CASSFPVGLTPLVDSETQYF.